This T cell receptor (beta chain) was sequenced for a study of beta chain features in type 1 diabetes. Study-level points and caveats: Patients with type 1 diabetes carried fewer insertions and had more deletions at their VDJ junctions.

As to this clone: Its antigen is unidentified.

Since all of the isolated RNA was reverse transcribed, expressed TCRB transcripts were what got sequenced. TCRdb's table, derived via immunoSEQ multiplex PCR, lists solely in-frame clones and lacks some. The sample has more than 140,000 clones; roughly 10% are singletons. This CDR3 contains 15 residues. V was cut by 5 bases and J by 1 base, with 14 bases left in between. Germline assignment: CDR1 SGHTA and CDR2 FQGNSA. The chain uses TRBV7-2 and TRBJ2-5; weak D call: TRBD2 (6 bases). This TCR derives from a woman between 40 and 50 years old in good health. Sequenced: central memory CD4+ T cells from blood. Written as DNA, the CDR3 is TGTGCCAGCAGCGTAGGCATGACTAGCCAAGAGACCCAGTACTTC. It is translated as CASSVGMTSQETQYF.